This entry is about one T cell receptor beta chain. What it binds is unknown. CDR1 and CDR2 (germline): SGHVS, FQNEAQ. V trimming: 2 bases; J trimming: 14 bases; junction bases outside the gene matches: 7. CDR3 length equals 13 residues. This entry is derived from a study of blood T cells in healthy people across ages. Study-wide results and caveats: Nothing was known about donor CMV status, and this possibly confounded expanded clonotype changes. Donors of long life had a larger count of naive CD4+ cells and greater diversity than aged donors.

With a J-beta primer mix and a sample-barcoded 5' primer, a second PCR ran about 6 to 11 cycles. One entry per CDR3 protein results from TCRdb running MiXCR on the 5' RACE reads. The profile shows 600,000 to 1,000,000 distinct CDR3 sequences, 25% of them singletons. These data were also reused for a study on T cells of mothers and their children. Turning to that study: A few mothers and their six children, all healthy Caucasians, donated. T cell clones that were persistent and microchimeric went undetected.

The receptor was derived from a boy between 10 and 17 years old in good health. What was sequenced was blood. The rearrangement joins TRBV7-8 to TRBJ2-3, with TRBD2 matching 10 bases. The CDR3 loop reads CASSLTDSGGRYF. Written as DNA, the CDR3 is TGTGCCAGCAGCTTAACCGATAGCGGGGGGCGGTATTTT.